Listed below are T cell receptor beta chains from one sample, sequenced in a study of blood T cell repertoires in COVID-19. Assay: immunoSEQ multiplex PCR; the TCRdb copy retains only in-frame clones and omits some. The sample holds around 310,000 clones, around 90% seen once. Input material: peripheral blood. The receptors stem from a woman in her twenties or thirties with COVID-19, enrolled during active disease. The conserved cysteine and the conserved F or W are not part of the CDR3 here. Each record gives: V gene, CDR3 protein.

TRBV6-5 ATRTGGGNTEAF
TRBV27 ASSLVGSGNEKLF
TRBV12-5 ASGLRDRSYSNQPQH
TRBV2 ASRAGGTETQY
TRBV11-2 ASSLSRDQPQH
TRBV19 ASRGTGGDEKLF
TRBV7-2 ASSLVDREVQY
TRBV6-6 ASSPPAGKAEAF
TRBV7-2 ASRTGAYEQF
TRBV4-2 ASSPPRLGAAEKLF
TRBV9 ASSVQGRGANVLT
TRBV6-4 ASSDSTGDGYT
TRBV2 ASSRNPPSSYNEQF
TRBV5-1 ASSLALNEQF
TRBV3-1/TRBV3-2 ASSQVGNGYT
TRBV27 ASSLSSGRYEQY
TRBV9 ASSVGHDTEAF
TRBV7-3 ASSLAGGRDSPLH
TRBV18 ASSPSDNEQF
TRBV6-5 ASSYSRDFLNNEQF